This T cell receptor beta chain is drawn from a study of blood T cells in healthy people across ages. Per the germline V gene, CDR1 is MDHEN and CDR2 is SYDVKM. The CDR3 sequence is 14 residues long. V was clipped by 8 bases and J by 8 bases; unmatched bases: 13. A second about 6 to 12 cycle PCR used barcoded and J-beta primers. TCRdb re-called the 5' RACE reads with MiXCR, one entry per CDR3 protein. The sample comprises 800,000 to 950,000 distinct CDR3 sequences, roughly 34% of which are singletons, and about an eighth rests with the top ten. This rearrangement joins TRBV28 to TRBJ2-3, with 7 bases matching TRBD2. The source is a man aged 18 to 29 in good health. Sequenced material: blood. CDR3 coding DNA: TGTGCCAGCGGGGGAGGGGAGACCCTCGGTACGCAGTATTTT. Its translation is CASGGGETLGTQYF.